What follows are 20 T cell receptor beta chains derived from one specimen sequenced in a study of blood T cell repertoires in COVID-19 (dated by TCRdb to 2018 to 2021). Library generation was performed with the immunoSEQ multiplex PCR assay. TCRdb stores this immuneACCESS table with in-frame sequences only. Part of the clones is absent; in the studies checked, under half of the shortfall reflects unresolved V genes, and no reason is known for the rest. The sample profile shows roughly 150,000 clones; over 80% of them were found once. The ten biggest clones cover around 6.5% of the sample. Sequenced input: PBMCs or T cells enriched from blood (not recorded which). These receptors were collected from a woman in her thirties or forties who had recovered from COVID-19.

V usage is TRBV6-1 and J usage is TRBJ1-4; the match to TRBD1 covers 9 bases. Per the germline V gene, CDR1 is MNHNS and CDR2 is SASEGT. This CDR3 contains 17 residues. V dropped 4 bases and J dropped 6; count of bases not matched to a gene: 12. CDR3 sequence reads: CASSAKLPGQGDEKLFF. In nucleotides, the CDR3 is TGTGCCAGCAGTGCGAAGCTCCCGGGACAGGGTGATGAAAAACTGTTTTTT.

This sequence joins TRBV5-1 and TRBJ2-3, with 12 bases that match TRBD2. The CDR3 is made up of 17 amino acids. V shed 0 bases and J 3 bases; nucleotides not matched to a gene: 5. The germline V gene encodes CDR1 SGHRS and CDR2 YFSETQ. The CDR3 DNA follows: TGCGCCAGCAGCTTGGGACTAGCGGGAGCGGGGACAGATACGCAGTATTTT. Its protein is CASSLGLAGAGTDTQYF.

The chain carries TRBV30 and TRBJ1-3; no clear D. V was cut by 1 base and J by 0 bases, with 10 bases left in between. This CDR3 contains 15 residues. CDR1 is GTSNPN and CDR2 is SVGIG in the germline V gene (reference sequence). CDR3 coding DNA: TGTGCCTGGAGTGCATCTTTTAGCTCTGGAAACACCATATATTTT. Encoded protein: CAWSASFSSGNTIYF.

The chain couples TRBV25-1 to TRBJ1-2, with TRBD1 identical over 11 bases. The CDR3 covers 15 residues. J lost 8 bases, V lost 4 bases, and 9 bases had no gene match. Germline V lookup: CDR1 MGHDK, CDR2 SYGVNS. CDR3 nucleotides: TGTGCCAGCAGTGGAGTGGGACAGGGGGTTTCGGGCTACACCTTC. This sequence encodes CASSGVGQGVSGYTF.

The CDR3 here is CSVGGTGVYGYTF. In DNA, the CDR3 is TGCAGCGTTGGCGGGACAGGGGTATATGGCTACACCTTC. The V call is TRBV29-1, the J call TRBJ1-2, with TRBD1 matching over 10 bases. Germline V CDR1 and CDR2: SQVTM, ANQGSEA. J lost 5 bases, V lost 4 bases, and 4 bases had no gene match. This CDR3 spans 13 amino acids.

The rearrangement uses TRBV2 and TRBJ1-5, with a possible D match to TRBD1 (5 bases). CDR3 size: 14 residues. CDR1 and CDR2 from the germline V gene are SNHLY and FYNNEI. Trimming removed 4 bases from V and 2 bases from J, with 9 bases in between. This CDR3 is CASSGLQGNQPQHF. CDR3 DNA sequence: TGTGCCAGCAGTGGTCTACAGGGCAATCAGCCCCAGCATTTT.

V is TRBV6-5 and J is TRBJ2-1; D unresolved. Germline V gives CDR1 MNHEY, CDR2 SVGAGI. V lost 5 bases and J lost 6, with 8 bases in between. The CDR3 loop spans 12 amino acids. The CDR3 protein is CASSPRSNEQFF. In nucleotides, the CDR3 is TGTGCCAGCAGTCCCCGTAGCAATGAGCAGTTCTTC.

The J gene is TRBJ2-5, the V gene TRBV11-2; tentative D call: TRBD2 (5 bases). V lost 1 base, J lost 5 bases, and 17 bases lay in between. This CDR3 has 16 amino acids. CDR1 SGHAT and CDR2 FQNNGV come from the germline V gene. Here the CDR3 DNA reads TGTGCCAGCAGCTTAGGGGAGACCCAACCCGGGGAGACCCAGTACTTC. Its protein is CASSLGETQPGETQYF.

The genes are TRBV5-1 and TRBJ2-1; TRBD2 agrees at 14 bases. The CDR3 totals 16 residues. The V gene's germline CDR1 is SGHRS and CDR2 YFSETQ. The junction had 4 bases not matched to a gene; V was cut back by 0 bases and J by 8 bases. The CDR3 DNA is TGCGCCAGCAGCTTGGGACTAGCGGGAGGGCCCGATGAGCAGTTCTTC. Residues: CASSLGLAGGPDEQFF.

The chain recombines TRBV5-1 with TRBJ2-5, with 8 bases matching TRBD2. Germline CDR1 SGHRS, CDR2 YFSETQ. This CDR3 has 16 residues. The trim removed 0 bases at V and 4 bases at J, leaving 8 bases unmatched. In DNA form, the CDR3 reads TGCGCCAGCAGCTTGGTTCCGCGGGGGGAGGGAGAGACCCAGTACTTC. It is translated as CASSLVPRGEGETQYF.

This clone was found a few times. J is TRBJ2-7 and V is TRBV10-2, with 8 bases aligning to TRBD2. The trim removed 8 bases at V and 3 bases at J, leaving 6 bases unmatched. In germline, CDR1 is WSHSY, CDR2 SAAADI. The CDR3 is made up of 13 amino acids. CDR3: CASQGLDNYEQYF. As DNA, the CDR3 is TGCGCCAGCCAGGGACTAGATAACTACGAGCAGTACTTC.

V usage is TRBV30 and J usage is TRBJ1-2; tentatively, D is TRBD1 (6 bases). The V gene lost 0 bases and the J gene lost 0 bases, with 11 bases spanning the gap. The CDR3 is 15 amino acids. Germline loops: CDR1 GTSNPN, CDR2 SVGIG (reference sequence). The CDR3 nucleotides read TGTGCCTGGAGTGTAAGACAGGATACTAACTATGGCTACACCTTC. This codes for CAWSVRQDTNYGYTF. Together with reference TRBV30 and TRBJ1-2, the CDR3 gives the full variable domain: SQTIHQWPATLVQPVGSPLSLECTVEGTSNPNLYWYRQAAGRGLQLLFYSVGIGQISSEVPQNLSASRPQDRQFILSSKKLLLSDSGFYLCAWSVRQDTNYGYTFGSGTRLTVV.

The chain combines TRBV19 with TRBJ1-1; the D is unclear. Trimming pared 4 bases from V and 0 bases from J, leaving 6 bases between. The V gene's germline CDR1 is LNHDA and CDR2 SQIVND (reference sequence). This CDR3 has 13 amino acids. CDR3 sequence reads: CASSNSMNTEAFF. For the CDR3, the DNA is TGTGCCAGTAGTAACAGTATGAACACTGAAGCTTTCTTT.

This chain connects TRBV11-2 to TRBJ1-1; no reliable D call. Trimming cost V 5 bases and J 7 bases, with 14 bases left between them. In germline, CDR1 is SGHAT, CDR2 FQNNGV. This CDR3 is built from 13 residues. The CDR3 spells CASSDGRRDEAFF. CDR3 bases: TGTGCCAGCAGCGACGGCAGGAGGGATGAAGCTTTCTTT.

The chain is built from TRBV30 and TRBJ2-7, with TRBD1 matching over 10 bases. CDR1 and CDR2 from the germline V gene are GTSNPN and SVGIG (reference sequence). The CDR3 extends over 15 amino acids. V trimming: 5 bases; J trimming: 7 bases; junction bases outside the gene matches: 14. Here the CDR3 reads CAWGPGTGVLGEQYF. CDR3 nucleotide sequence: TGTGCCTGGGGACCCGGGACAGGGGTATTAGGAGAGCAGTACTTC.

The chain employs TRBV6-1 and TRBJ1-1; tentative D call: TRBD1 (5 bases). The CDR3 consists of 14 residues. CDR1 MNHNS and CDR2 SASEGT come from the germline V gene. Trimming cost V 3 bases and J 1 base, with 9 bases left between them. CDR3 DNA sequence: TGTGCCAGCAGTGATCTAACAGGGAACACTGAAGCTTTCTTT. Translating gives CASSDLTGNTEAFF.

The chain links TRBV12-3 or TRBV12-4 to TRBJ1-5; weak D call: TRBD1 (6 bases). CDR3 length: 13 residues. V lost 7 bases and J lost 7, with 14 bases in between. This CDR3 reads CASTSMGAQPQHF. CDR3 in DNA: TGTGCCAGCACTTCCATGGGGGCCCAGCCCCAGCATTTT.

The chain couples TRBV19 to TRBJ2-1; TRBD2 matches at 7 bases. Per the germline V gene, CDR1 is LNHDA and CDR2 is SQIVND (reference sequence). This CDR3 comprises 13 residues. V lost 4 bases to trimming and J lost 9 bases; unmatched junction nucleotides: 6. The CDR3: CASSRTRVGEQFF. CDR3 coding DNA: TGTGCCAGTAGTAGGACTAGAGTAGGTGAGCAGTTCTTC.

The chain carries TRBV5-1 and TRBJ2-1, with D tentatively TRBD2 (6 bases). Germline V CDR1 and CDR2: SGHRS, YFSETQ. The CDR3 is made up of 13 amino acids. V was pared by 3 bases and J by 4 bases, with 8 bases between. The CDR3 sequence is CASSWDLYNEQFF. CDR3 nucleotide sequence: TGCGCCAGCAGCTGGGACTTATACAATGAGCAGTTCTTC. Full variable domain (rest looked up from reference TRBV5-1 and TRBJ2-1): KAGVTQTPRYLIKTRGQQVTLSCSPISGHRSVSWYQQTPGQGLQFLFEYFSETQRNKGNFPGRFSGRQFSNSRSEMNVSTLELGDSALYLCASSWDLYNEQFFGPGTRLTVL.

The V and J genes are TRBV30 and TRBJ2-5; D gene ambiguous. Trimming took 0 bases from V and 2 from J, leaving 7 bases between them. The CDR3 has 13 amino acids. CDR1 is GTSNPN and CDR2 is SVGIG in the germline V gene (reference sequence). The CDR3 sequence is CAWSVYQQETQYF. CDR3 nucleotide sequence: TGTGCCTGGAGTGTGTACCAGCAAGAGACCCAGTACTTC.